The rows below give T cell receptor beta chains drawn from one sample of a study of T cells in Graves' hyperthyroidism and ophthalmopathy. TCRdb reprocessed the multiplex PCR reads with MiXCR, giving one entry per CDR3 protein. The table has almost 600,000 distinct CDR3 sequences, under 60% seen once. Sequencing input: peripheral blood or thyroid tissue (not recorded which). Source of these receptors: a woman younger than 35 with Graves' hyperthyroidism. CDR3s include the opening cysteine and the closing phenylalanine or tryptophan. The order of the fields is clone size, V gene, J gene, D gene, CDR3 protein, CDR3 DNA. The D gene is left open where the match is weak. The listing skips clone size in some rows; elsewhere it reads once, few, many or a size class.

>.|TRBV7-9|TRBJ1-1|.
CTSLGGSGSADNEQFF
TGTACCAGCCTAGGGGGTAGCGGGAGTGCGGACAATGAGCAGTTCTTT
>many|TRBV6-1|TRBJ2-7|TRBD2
CASRRLAGPYEQYF
TGTGCCAGCCGTCGACTAGCGGGACCCTACGAGCAGTACTTC
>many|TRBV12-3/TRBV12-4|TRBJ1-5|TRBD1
CASSRGQGAKGNQPQHF
TGTGCCAGCAGCCGCGGACAGGGGGCGAAGGGCAATCAGCCCCAGCATTTT
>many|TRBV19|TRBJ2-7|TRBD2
CASSPSGFSYEQYF
TGTGCCAGTAGTCCTAGCGGGTTCTCCTACGAGCAGTACTTC
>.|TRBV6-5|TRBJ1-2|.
CASSMEGWGYTF
TGTGCCAGCTCTATGGAGGGGTGGGGCTACACCTTC
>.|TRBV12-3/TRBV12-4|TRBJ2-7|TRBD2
CASTETGGAYEQYF
TGTGCCAGCACCGAGACGGGAGGAGCGTACGAGCAGTACTTC
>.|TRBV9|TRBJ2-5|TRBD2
CASSVGAGEETQYF
TGTGCCAGCAGCGTAGGTGCGGGAGAAGAGACCCAGTACTTC
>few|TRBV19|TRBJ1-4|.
CASSIDSEKLFF
TGTGCCAGTAGTATAGACAGTGAAAAACTGTTTTTT
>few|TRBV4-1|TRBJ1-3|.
CASSLGPGTGNTIYF
TGCGCCAGCAGCCTGGGCCCAGGAACTGGAAACACCATATATTTT
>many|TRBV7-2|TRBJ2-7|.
CASSLDRQRSYEQYF
TGTGCCAGCAGCTTAGACCGACAGAGATCCTACGAGCAGTACTTC
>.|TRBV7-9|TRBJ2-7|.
CASTRDLHYNEQYF
TGTGCCAGCACTCGCGACCTCCACTACAATGAGCAGTACTTC
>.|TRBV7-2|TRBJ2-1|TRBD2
CASSLSGDSYNEQFF
TGTGCCAGCAGCTTAAGCGGGGATTCCTACAATGAGCAGTTCTTC
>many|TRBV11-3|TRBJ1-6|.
CASSTLRRNSPLHF
TGTGCCAGCAGCACCCTCCGGCGGAATTCACCCCTCCACTTT
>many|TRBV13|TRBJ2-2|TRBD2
CASKPTPGLAGETPGELFF
TGTGCCAGCAAACCCACGCCGGGACTAGCGGGAGAAACACCGGGGGAGCTGTTTTTT
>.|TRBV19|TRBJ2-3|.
CASTSTSRLGTDTQYF
TGTGCCAGTACCTCAACCAGCCGGCTAGGCACAGATACGCAGTATTTT
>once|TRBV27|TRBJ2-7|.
CASSLAVYNEQYF
TGTGCCAGCAGTTTAGCGGTATACAATGAGCAGTACTTC
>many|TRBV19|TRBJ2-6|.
CASSIHSPIFNSGANVLTF
TGTGCCAGTAGTATTCACAGCCCAATTTTTAACTCTGGGGCCAACGTCCTGACTTTC
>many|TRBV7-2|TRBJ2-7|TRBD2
CASSYRRLAGGPDEQYF
TGTGCCAGCAGCTACCGAAGACTAGCGGGAGGGCCGGACGAGCAGTACTTC
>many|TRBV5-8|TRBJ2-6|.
CASSLSVGGANVLTF
TGTGCCAGCAGCTTGAGTGTTGGTGGGGCCAACGTCCTGACTTTC
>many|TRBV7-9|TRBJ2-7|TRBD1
CASSSTSLTGGKYEQYF
TGTGCCAGCAGCTCCACCTCATTGACAGGGGGCAAGTACGAGCAGTACTTC
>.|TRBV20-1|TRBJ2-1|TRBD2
CSARQGLARIEQFF
TGCAGTGCTAGACAGGGACTAGCGAGGATTGAGCAGTTCTTC
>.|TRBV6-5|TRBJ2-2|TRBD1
CASRSEDRDYTGELFF
TGTGCCAGCAGATCAGAGGACAGGGATTACACCGGGGAGCTGTTTTTT
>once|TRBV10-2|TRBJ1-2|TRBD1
CATTPGQGTYGYTF
TGCGCCACCACCCCGGGACAGGGGACCTATGGCTACACCTTC
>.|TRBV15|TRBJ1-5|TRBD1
CATSIGTGANQPQHF
TGTGCCACCAGCATCGGGACAGGGGCCAATCAGCCCCAGCATTTT
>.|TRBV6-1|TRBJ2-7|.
CASSLDGSNTGELYF
TGTGCCAGCAGCTTGGACGGATCCAACACCGGGGAGCTGTACTTC
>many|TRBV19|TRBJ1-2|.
CASSGTGGLYGYTF
TGTGCCAGTAGTGGGACGGGGGGGCTCTATGGCTACACCTTC